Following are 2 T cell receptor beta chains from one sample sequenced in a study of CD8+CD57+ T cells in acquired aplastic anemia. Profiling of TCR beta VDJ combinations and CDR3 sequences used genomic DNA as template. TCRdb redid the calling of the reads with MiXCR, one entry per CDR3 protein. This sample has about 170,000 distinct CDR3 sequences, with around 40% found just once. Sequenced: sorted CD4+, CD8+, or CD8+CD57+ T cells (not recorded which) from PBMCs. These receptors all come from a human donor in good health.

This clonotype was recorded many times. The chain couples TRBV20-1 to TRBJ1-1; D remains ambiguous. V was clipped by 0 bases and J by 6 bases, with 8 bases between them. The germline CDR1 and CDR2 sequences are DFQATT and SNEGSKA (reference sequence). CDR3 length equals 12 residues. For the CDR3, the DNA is TGCAGTGCTAGAGAAGGTCGGGCTGAAGCTTTCTTT. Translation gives CSAREGRAEAFF.

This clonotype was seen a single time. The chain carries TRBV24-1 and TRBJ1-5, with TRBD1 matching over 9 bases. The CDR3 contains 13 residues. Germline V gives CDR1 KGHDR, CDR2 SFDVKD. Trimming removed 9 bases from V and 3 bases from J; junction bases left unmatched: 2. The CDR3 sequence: CATRTGVNQPQHF. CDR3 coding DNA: TGTGCCACCCGGACAGGGGTCAATCAGCCCCAGCATTTT.